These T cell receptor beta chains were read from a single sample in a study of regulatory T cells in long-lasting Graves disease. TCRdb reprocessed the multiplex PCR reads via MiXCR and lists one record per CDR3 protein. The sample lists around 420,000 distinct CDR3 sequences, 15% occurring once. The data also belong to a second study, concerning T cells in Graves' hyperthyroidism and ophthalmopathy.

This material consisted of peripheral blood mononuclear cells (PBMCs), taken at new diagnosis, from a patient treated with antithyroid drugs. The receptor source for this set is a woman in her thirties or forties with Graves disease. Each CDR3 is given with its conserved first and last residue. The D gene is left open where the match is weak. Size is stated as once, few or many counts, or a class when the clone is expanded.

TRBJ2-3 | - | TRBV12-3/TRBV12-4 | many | CASSLTGRGVTDTQYF | TGTGCCAGCAGTTTGACAGGTCGCGGTGTCACCGATACGCAGTATTTT
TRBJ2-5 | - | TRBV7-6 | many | CASSLALGAQETQYF | TGTGCCAGCAGCTTAGCGTTGGGGGCTCAAGAGACCCAGTACTTC
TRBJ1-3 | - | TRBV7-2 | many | CASSFAPGPGNTIYF | TGTGCCAGCAGCTTTGCCCCGGGGCCTGGAAACACCATATATTTT
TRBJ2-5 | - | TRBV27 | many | CASSSLTAQETQYF | TGTGCCAGCAGTTCCCTCACGGCCCAAGAGACCCAGTACTTC
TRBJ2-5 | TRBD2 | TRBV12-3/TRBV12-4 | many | CASSSPGTSAWGTQYF | TGTGCCAGCAGTTCGCCCGGGACTAGCGCTTGGGGGACCCAGTACTTC
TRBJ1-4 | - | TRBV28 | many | CASRYRVREKLFF | TGTGCCAGCAGGTACAGGGTTCGAGAAAAACTGTTTTTT
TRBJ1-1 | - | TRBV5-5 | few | CASSRSEAEAFF | TGTGCCAGCTCCCGATCCGAGGCAGAGGCTTTCTTT
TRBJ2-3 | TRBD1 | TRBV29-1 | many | CSVWDRGPLDTQYF | TGCAGCGTTTGGGACAGGGGGCCCCTAGATACGCAGTATTTT
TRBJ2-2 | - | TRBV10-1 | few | CASSLTPTGELFF | TGCGCCAGCAGCTTGACGCCCACCGGGGAGCTGTTTTTT
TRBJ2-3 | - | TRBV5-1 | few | CASSPTDGQFRKYF | TGCGCCAGCAGCCCCACCGATGGACAGTTTAGGAAGTATTTT
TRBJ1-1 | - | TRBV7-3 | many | CASSFGGNTEAFF | TGTGCCAGCAGCTTTGGGGGGAACACTGAAGCTTTCTTT